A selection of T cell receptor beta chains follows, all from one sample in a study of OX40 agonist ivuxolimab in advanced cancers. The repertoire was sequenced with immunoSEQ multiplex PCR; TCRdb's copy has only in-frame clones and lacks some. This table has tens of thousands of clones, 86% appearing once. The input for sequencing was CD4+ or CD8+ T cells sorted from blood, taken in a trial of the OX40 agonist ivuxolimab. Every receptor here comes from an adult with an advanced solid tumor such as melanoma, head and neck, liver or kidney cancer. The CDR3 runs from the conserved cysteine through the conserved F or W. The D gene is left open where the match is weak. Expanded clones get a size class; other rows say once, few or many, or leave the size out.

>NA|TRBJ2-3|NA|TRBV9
TGTGCCAGCAGCGCTCTTTACCGGGGGGCTAGCACAGATACGCAGTATTTT
CASSALYRGASTDTQYF
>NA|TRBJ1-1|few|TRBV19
TGTGCCTCCCAGGGGAGACATGAAGCTTTCTTT
CASQGRHEAFF
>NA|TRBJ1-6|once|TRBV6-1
TGTGCCAGCAGTGAAGCGCCGCCAGGAAGATATTCACCCCTCCACTTT
CASSEAPPGRYSPLHF
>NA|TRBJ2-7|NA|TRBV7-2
TGTGCCAGCAGCTCCTCACAGGGTCCCTACGAGCAGTACTTC
CASSSSQGPYEQYF
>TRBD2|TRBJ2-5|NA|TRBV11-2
TGTGCCAGCAGCTTAGGAAGCGGGAGGGCCGAGACCCAGTACTTC
CASSLGSGRAETQYF
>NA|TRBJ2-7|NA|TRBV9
TGTGCCAGCAGCGGGCCAGGCTACGAGCAGTACTTC
CASSGPGYEQYF
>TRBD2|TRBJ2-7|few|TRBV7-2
TGTGCCAGCAGCTTAAGCGGGATCTCCGTCTACGAGCAGTACTTC
CASSLSGISVYEQYF
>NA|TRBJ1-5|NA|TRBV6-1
TGTGCCACCACCCGGGGCGCCCCCAATCAGCCCCAGCATTTT
CATTRGAPNQPQHF
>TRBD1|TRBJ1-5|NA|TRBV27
TGTGCCAGCAGAAGACAGGGGGGAAGCAATCAGCCCCAGCATTTT
CASRRQGGSNQPQHF
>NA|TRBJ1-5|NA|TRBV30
TGTGCCTGGAGCTTGGATAGCAATCAGCCCCAGCATTTT
CAWSLDSNQPQHF
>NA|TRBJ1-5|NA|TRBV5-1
TGCGCCAGCAGCTTAGGAGGGGGGAGAAATCAGCCCCAGCATTTT
CASSLGGGRNQPQHF
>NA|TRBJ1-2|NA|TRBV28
TGTGCCAGCAGTTGGGGAAAGGATGGCTACACCTTC
CASSWGKDGYTF
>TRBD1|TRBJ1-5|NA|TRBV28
TGTGCCAGCAGCGACAGGGCCAAACAGCCCCAGCATTTT
CASSDRAKQPQHF
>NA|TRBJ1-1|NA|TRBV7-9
TGTGCCAGCAGCTTAGGACCGCTTGAAGCTTTCTTT
CASSLGPLEAFF
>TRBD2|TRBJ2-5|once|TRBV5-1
TGCGCCAGCAGTCGGGGCGGGGGGCCTCAAGAGACCCAGTACTTC
CASSRGGGPQETQYF
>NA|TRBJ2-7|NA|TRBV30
TGTGCCTGGAGTAGTCGGCCTCCCCCCTACGAGCAGTACTTC
CAWSSRPPPYEQYF
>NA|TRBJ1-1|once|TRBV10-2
TGCGCCAGCAGGGGGGGGGTTATGAACACTGAAGCTTTCTTT
CASRGGVMNTEAFF
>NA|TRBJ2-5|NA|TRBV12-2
TGTGCAAGTCGCTCCACCGGGACAGGGGACGGAGAGACCCAGTACTTC
CASRSTGTGDGETQYF
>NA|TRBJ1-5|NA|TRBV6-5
TGTGCCAGCAGTCCAATCGGTAATCAGCCCCAGCATTTT
CASSPIGNQPQHF
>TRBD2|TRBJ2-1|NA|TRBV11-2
TGTGCCAGCAGCTTAGCCGGGGGGGGCCGGTTCTTC
CASSLAGGGRFF
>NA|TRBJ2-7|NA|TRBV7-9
TGTGCCAGCAGCGATCTTAAGGGGGATGGGTACGAGCAGTACTTC
CASSDLKGDGYEQYF
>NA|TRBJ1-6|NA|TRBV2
TGTGCCAGCACGCCGGGACGGACAAATTCACCCCTCCACTTT
CASTPGRTNSPLHF
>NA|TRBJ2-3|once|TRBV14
TGTGCCAGCAGCCAATCTTCCACTATCACAGATACGCAGTATTTT
CASSQSSTITDTQYF
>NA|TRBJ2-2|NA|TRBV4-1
TGCGCCAGCAGCGGTACTGCCGGGGCAGCGAACACCGGGGAGCTGTTTTTT
CASSGTAGAANTGELFF
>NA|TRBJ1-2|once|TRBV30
TGTGCCCTCTTCCGTGGGGGCTACACCTTC
CALFRGGYTF
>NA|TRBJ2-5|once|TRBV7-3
TGTGCCAGCAGCTCTGGGCCCAGGGAGACCCAGTACTTC
CASSSGPRETQYF
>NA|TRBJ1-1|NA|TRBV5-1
TGCGCCAGCAGCCCTAGATTGAACACTGAAGCTTTCTTT
CASSPRLNTEAFF
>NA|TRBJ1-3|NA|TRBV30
TGTGCCTGGAGTGTAACCCTAAACACCATATATTTT
CAWSVTLNTIYF
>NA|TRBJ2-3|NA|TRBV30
TGTGCCTGGAACAAGGACGCTGGGGTGCAGTATTTT
CAWNKDAGVQYF
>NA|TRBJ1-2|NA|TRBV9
TGTGCCAGCAGCGCTGGGGAGGGACTCAACTATGGCTGCACCTTC
CASSAGEGLNYGCTF
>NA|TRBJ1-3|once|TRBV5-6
TGTGCCAGCAGCTTGCAACCTGGAAACACCATATATTTT
CASSLQPGNTIYF
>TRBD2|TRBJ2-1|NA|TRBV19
TGTGCCAGTAGTAGTGGGACTACCTCCTACAATGAGCAGTTCTTC
CASSSGTTSYNEQFF
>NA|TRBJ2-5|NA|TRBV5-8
TGTGCCAGCAGCTTGACAGTTACAGAGACCCAGTACTTC
CASSLTVTETQYF
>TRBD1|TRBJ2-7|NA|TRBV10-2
TGCGCCAGCAGCGCCCGGGACAGGGGGTATGAGCAGTACTTC
CASSARDRGYEQYF
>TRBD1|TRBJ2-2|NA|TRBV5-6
TGTGCCAGCAGCTTGCTCGACAGGGGCTCCGGGGAGCTGTTTTTT
CASSLLDRGSGELFF
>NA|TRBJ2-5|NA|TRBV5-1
TGCGCCAGCAGCACCGACCAGGAGACCCAGTACTTC
CASSTDQETQYF
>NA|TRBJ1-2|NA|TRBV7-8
TGTGCCAGCAGCCGGGCGGGGGACTATGGCTACACCTTC
CASSRAGDYGYTF
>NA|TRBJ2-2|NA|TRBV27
TGTGCCAGCAGTTTCGGCCGGCCGGTACGGGAGCTGTTTTTT
CASSFGRPVRELFF
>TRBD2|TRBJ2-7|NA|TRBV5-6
TGTGCCAGCAGTCTGGGACTAGCGGAGGGCTACGAGCAGTACTTC
CASSLGLAEGYEQYF
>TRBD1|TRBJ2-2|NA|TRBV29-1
TGCAGCGTTAGGGACAGGGGGTGGACCGGGGAGCTGTTTTTT
CSVRDRGWTGELFF
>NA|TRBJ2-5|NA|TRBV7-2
TGTGCCAGCAGCTTAGGACAGGAGCAGCCCCAGTACTTC
CASSLGQEQPQYF